Following are 27 T cell receptor beta chains from one sample sequenced in a study of post-analysis software for immune sequencing data. Broader study findings: Among 5 or 6 TRBV segments more frequent in patients than controls were TRBV5-6, TRBV5-1 and TRBV20-1.

The TCR beta cDNA libraries contained unique molecular identifiers. A single record per CDR3 protein comes from TCRdb applying MiXCR to the PCR reads. The table shows more than 450,000 distinct CDR3 sequences, with approximately 31% occurring only once. Their cognate antigens are unknown. Sequenced input: blood. These receptors were obtained from a girl under 18 with multiple sclerosis.

The chain employs TRBV7-2 and TRBJ1-2; D gene uncertain. The CDR3 runs to 14 residues. In germline, CDR1 is SGHTA, CDR2 FQGNSA. Trimming shortened V by 4 bases and J by 3 bases, and 12 bases separated the two germline ends. In nucleotides, the CDR3 is TGTGCCAGCAGCTATTCCGAGGGCGACTATGGCTACACCTTC. It specifies CASSYSEGDYGYTF. The whole variable domain, remainder taken from reference TRBV7-2 and TRBJ1-2, is GAGVSQSPSNKVTEKGKDVELRCDPISGHTALYWYRQSLGQGLEFLIYFQGNSAPDKSGLPSDRFSAERTGGSVSTLTIQRTQQEDSAVYLCASSYSEGDYGYTFGSGTRLTVV.

This clonotype has just a few counts. V is TRBV29-1 and J is TRBJ2-5; 7 bases agree with TRBD1. Per the germline V gene, CDR1 is SQVTM and CDR2 is ANQGSEA. This CDR3 has 12 residues. J lost 2 bases, V lost 8 bases, and 5 bases had no gene match. CDR3 DNA sequence: TGCAGCTGGGTGGACAGGCAAGAGACCCAGTACTTC. Translation: CSWVDRQETQYF.

In this sample, this clonotype turned up many times. The rearrangement joins TRBV5-1 to TRBJ2-1; TRBD2 matches at 8 bases. This CDR3 is built from 14 residues. Losses at the gene ends were 4 bases for V and 9 bases for J; bases not matched to a gene: 9. Germline lookup yields CDR1 SGHRS and CDR2 YFSETQ. Here the CDR3 reads CASSLELAVGEQFF. In DNA form, the CDR3 reads TGCGCCAGCAGCCTAGAACTAGCGGTGGGTGAGCAGTTCTTC.

The J gene is TRBJ1-1, the V gene TRBV6-1, with a tentative D call TRBD1 (6 bases). Germline V gene data show CDR1 as MNHNS and CDR2 as SASEGT. V shed 2 bases and J shed 5 bases, with 12 bases lying between them. The CDR3 loop spans 14 amino acids. The CDR3 coding sequence is TGTGCCAGCAGTGAAAGGGGGGTCTGGACTGAAGCTTTCTTT. It encodes CASSERGVWTEAFF.

The chain links TRBV5-6 to TRBJ2-7; D call uncertain. The germline CDR1 and CDR2 sequences are SGHDT and YYEEEE. The CDR3 spans 15 residues. V lost 0 bases to trimming and J lost 10 bases, with 20 bases between them. The CDR3, as DNA: TGTGCCAGCAGCTTGGCCGGCAAGGGCCAAGAGGCCCAGTACTTC. Residues: CASSLAGKGQEAQYF.

The chain links TRBV10-3 to TRBJ1-2; 8 nucleotides align to TRBD1. CDR3 size: 12 residues. V was pared by 5 bases and J by 6 bases, with 2 bases of the junction left unmatched. The germline CDR1 and CDR2 sequences are ENHRY and SYGVKD. The DNA for the CDR3 is TGTGCCATCAGTCAGGACAGGGATGGCTACACCTTC. Its translation is CAISQDRDGYTF.

V and J are TRBV20-1 and TRBJ2-7, with D possibly being TRBD1 (6 bases). Trimming removed 0 bases at V and 3 bases at J, with 15 bases between. Germline CDR1 and CDR2: DFQATT and SNEGSKA (reference sequence). This CDR3 is built from 15 residues. CDR3 sequence: CSARDPKRGIYEQYF. Written as DNA, the CDR3 is TGCAGTGCTAGAGATCCGAAGAGGGGGATCTACGAGCAGTACTTC.

This chain connects TRBV28 to TRBJ2-1, with 7 nucleotides matching TRBD2. CDR1 MDHEN and CDR2 SYDVKM come from the germline V gene. The CDR3 is made up of 15 amino acids. V was clipped by 2 bases and J by 8 bases; unmatched bases: 9. DNA for the CDR3: TGTGCCAGCAGTTTACGGCTGGGGGGGAGTTATGAGCAGTTCTTC. It translates to CASSLRLGGSYEQFF.

This clonotype was recorded many times. V and J are TRBV28 and TRBJ2-5; either TRBD1 or TRBD2 may supply D (5 bases each). The germline CDR1 and CDR2 sequences are MDHEN and SYDVKM. V was pared by 2 bases and J by 5 bases, with 21 bases between. The CDR3 is 17 residues long. In DNA, the CDR3 is TGTGCCAGCAGTTTAGAGGGACCGGCGACTTCGGGGGAGACCCAGTACTTC. Protein: CASSLEGPATSGETQYF.

The rearrangement uses TRBV7-9 and TRBJ1-1; TRBD1 agrees at 7 bases. Unmatched junction bases numbered 3, after V lost 4 bases and J lost 1 base. This CDR3 contains 14 residues. CDR1 SEHNR and CDR2 FQNEAQ come from the germline V gene (reference sequence). CDR3 bases: TGTGCCAGCAGCTGGGACAGTTCGAACACTGAAGCTTTCTTT. It specifies CASSWDSSNTEAFF. Full variable domain (outside the CDR3, taken from reference TRBV7-9 and TRBJ1-1): DTGVSQNPRHKITKRGQNVTFRCDPISEHNRLYWYRQTLGQGPEFLTYFQNEAQLEKSRLLSDRFSAERPKGSFSTLEIQRTEQGDSAMYLCASSWDSSNTEAFFGQGTRLTVV.

A note on this clonotype: At one of its ends the junction is not consistent with the germline gene, which may arise from a read error. The CDR3 loop reads CVSSLMGRHEQYF. The CDR3 DNA is TGTGTCAGCAGTTTAATGGGTCGCCACGAGCAGTACTTC. The V and J genes are TRBV27 and TRBJ2-4; D ambiguous. Judging by the DNA end, TRBJ2-7 fits better; the J call may be wrong. CDR1 and CDR2 from the germline V gene are MNHEY and SMNVEV (reference sequence). The CDR3 has 13 residues.

DNA of the CDR3: TGTGCCAGCAGCTTAATGGGCAGGTCGACAGCTAACTATGGCTACACCTTC. Its protein is CASSLMGRSTANYGYTF. The chain carries TRBV7-9 and TRBJ1-2, with D possibly TRBD1 on 5 matching bases. This CDR3 is 17 amino acids long. From germline, CDR1 is SEHNR and CDR2 FQNEAQ (reference sequence). Trimming took 2 bases from V and 0 from J, leaving 16 bases between them.

This clonotype was counted a single time. The J gene is TRBJ2-5, the V gene TRBV4-1; 9 nucleotides line up with TRBD1. The J call may be faulty, since TRBJ2-1 better matches the DNA end. The CDR3 has 15 residues. Germline V lookup: CDR1 MGHRA, CDR2 YSYEKL. The CDR3 region is CASSQDTGGQETQFF. In DNA, the CDR3 is TGCGCCAGCAGCCAAGACACAGGGGGCCAAGAGACCCAGTTCTTC.

The chain links TRBV20-1 to TRBJ2-2; D is ambiguous. There are 13 residues in the CDR3. CDR1 DFQATT and CDR2 SNEGSKA come from the germline V gene (reference sequence). With 1 base removed from V and 5 bases from J, the gap between germline ends came to 8 bases. DNA of the CDR3: TGCAGTGCTAGAGTTGTTAGTACCGGGGAGCTGTTTTTT. It translates to CSARVVSTGELFF.

The sample holds a few counts of this clonotype. The chain has TRBV20-1 and TRBJ2-5; TRBD2 might be the D (5 bases). The CDR3 length is 14 residues. Trimming removed 0 bases from V and 7 bases from J, with 15 bases in between. Per the germline V gene, CDR1 is DFQATT and CDR2 is SNEGSKA (reference sequence). This CDR3 reads CSARDPSPRGTQYF. Written as DNA, the CDR3 is TGCAGTGCTAGAGACCCTAGCCCCCGAGGGACCCAGTACTTC.

This clonotype has a handful of counts. The V call is TRBV29-1, the J call TRBJ2-5; the D gene is possibly TRBD2 (5 bases). Germline V gene data show CDR1 as SQVTM and CDR2 as ANQGSEA. V was pared by 7 bases and J by 1 base, with 13 bases between. The CDR3 runs 13 residues. Here the CDR3 DNA reads TGCAGCGGAGGGCGGCACCCCCAAGAGACCCAGTACTTC. Protein sequence: CSGGRHPQETQYF.

The genes are TRBV20-1 and TRBJ2-5, with 8 bases lining up with TRBD2. The CDR3 totals 13 residues. Looked up from germline, CDR1 is DFQATT and CDR2 is SNEGSKA (reference sequence). Trimming took 3 bases from V and 11 from J; bases not matched to a gene: 11. The CDR3 loop reads CSASGLAHNEQYF. In DNA form, the CDR3 reads TGCAGTGCTAGCGGACTAGCCCACAATGAGCAGTACTTC.

The gene calls are TRBV9 and TRBJ2-6, with D possibly matching TRBD2 (7 bases). In germline, CDR1 is SGDLS, CDR2 YYNGEE. This CDR3 comprises 19 residues. The germline V and J ends were trimmed by 3 bases and 1 base, with 20 bases remaining between them. CDR3: CASSGGGGREGSGANVLTF. CDR3 nucleotides: TGTGCCAGCAGCGGAGGGGGAGGGAGGGAAGGGTCTGGGGCCAACGTCCTGACTTTC.

The rearrangement links TRBV2 to TRBJ1-6, with a weak D call TRBD1 (6 bases). The CDR3 sequence is 13 residues long. The V end was cut by 6 bases, the J end by 10 bases, with 13 bases between. Germline V gene sequence: CDR1 SNHLY, CDR2 FYNNEI. CDR3 nucleotides: TGTGCCAGCAGATCCGAGGGGGAATCACCCCTCCACTTT. Protein sequence: CASRSEGESPLHF.

This clonotype has only a few counts. This sequence joins TRBV7-8 and TRBJ1-5, with TRBD1 matching over 9 bases. The CDR3 consists of 16 residues. The V gene's germline CDR1 is SGHVS and CDR2 FQNEAQ. V trimming: 2 bases; J trimming: 4 bases; junction bases outside the gene matches: 6. The CDR3 DNA reads as TGTGCCAGCAGCTTACGAATCGGGACAGGGAATCAGCCCCAGCATTTT. This translates into CASSLRIGTGNQPQHF.

The V and J genes are TRBV3-1 and TRBJ2-3; no definite D call. This CDR3 has 13 amino acids. Looked up from germline, CDR1 is LGHDT and CDR2 is YNNKEL (reference sequence). V was clipped by 4 bases and J by 6 bases, with 11 bases between them. The CDR3 DNA sequence: TGTGCCAGCAGCCTGGTCGAGCAGGATACGCAGTATTTT. It encodes CASSLVEQDTQYF.

Of note for this clonotype: Compared with germline, one end of the junction differs, possibly owing to a read error. The rearrangement links TRBV12-3 or TRBV12-4 to TRBJ1-5; D unresolved. This CDR3 has 15 amino acids. The CDR3 sequence is CASSFNLGSNQLQHF. The CDR3 bases are TGTGCCAGCAGTTTTAATCTAGGGAGCAATCAGCTCCAGCATTTT.

CDR3 bases: TGTGCCAGCAGTTTTCCCCAGGAAGGGTTAGGAACAGATACGCAGTATTTT. It encodes CASSFPQEGLGTDTQYF. V is TRBV5-6 and J is TRBJ2-3; D unresolved. Between the trimmed V and J ends, which lost 5 bases and 3 bases, there was a span of 22 bases. In germline, CDR1 is SGHDT, CDR2 YYEEEE. The CDR3 has 17 residues.

V is TRBV3-1 and J is TRBJ2-7, with 10 positions matching TRBD2. This CDR3 region has 14 residues. V trimming: 4 bases; J trimming: 2 bases; junction bases outside the gene matches: 2. Looked up from germline, CDR1 is LGHDT and CDR2 is YNNKEL (reference sequence). CDR3: CASSRSGGPYEQYF. The CDR3, as DNA: TGTGCCAGCAGCCGTAGCGGGGGGCCCTACGAGCAGTACTTC.

This chain links TRBV20-1 with TRBJ2-1; D gene unclear. Per germline, CDR1 DFQATT and CDR2 SNEGSKA (reference sequence). Trimming stripped 6 bases from V and 7 bases from J, with 16 bases between. This CDR3 region has 13 residues. The CDR3: CSAQRAPMNEQFF. CDR3 in DNA: TGCAGTGCCCAGAGAGCCCCCATGAATGAGCAGTTCTTC.

This chain joins TRBV7-9 and TRBJ1-5, with D maybe TRBD1 (6 bases). Germline V gene lookup returns CDR1 SEHNR and CDR2 FQNEAQ (reference sequence). The CDR3 covers 17 residues. Trimming took 5 bases from V and 7 from J, leaving 24 bases between them. DNA of the CDR3: TGTGCCAGCAGCCCATTGACAGGACCGGGGGACAACCAGCCCCAGCATTTT. Its protein is CASSPLTGPGDNQPQHF.

This chain connects TRBV7-3 to TRBJ1-2, with 8 positions matching TRBD1. This CDR3 is built from 16 residues. V dropped 1 base and J dropped 3; count of bases not matched to a gene: 7. CDR1 SGHTA and CDR2 FQGTGA come from the germline V gene. The CDR3 DNA reads as TGTGCCAGCAGCTTAAATCCGGACAGGGCTTACTATGGCTACACCTTC. Amino acid sequence: CASSLNPDRAYYGYTF.